This T cell receptor (beta chain) is drawn from a study of control samples from healthy donors and cancer patients. Clones were sequenced by immunoSEQ multiplex PCR, and TCRdb holds only the in-frame ones, with some missing. Its listing shows about 190,000 clones. Trimming left V 4 bases short and J 6 bases short, with 13 bases between. This CDR3 region has 14 residues. Germline V gene lookup returns CDR1 SGHTA and CDR2 FQGNSA. Sequenced sample: blood. This rearrangement joins TRBV7-2 to TRBJ2-1, with a possible D match to TRBD1 (5 bases). The receptor comes from a woman in her thirties in good health. The CDR3 DNA reads TGTGCCAGCAGCTCCTCCAGACAGTCCAATGAGCAGTTCTTC. It is translated as CASSSSRQSNEQFF.